This T cell receptor (beta chain) was found in a study of cytomegalovirus exposure and HLA in healthy donors (dated by TCRdb to the late 2010s). Looking at the study overall: In an earlier analysis of under 750 of the donors, 250 to 350 Gb of sequence data and some 100 million unique TCR beta sequences from about 179 million T cells were reported. A handful of DR-DQ haplotypes were handled as single units for association and clustering because linkage in the cohort was strong. Genome-wide SNP genotypes for about 65% of the roughly 670 donors were used in a later genetic analysis, which treated that subset as a discovery cohort. Typing coverage differed by locus: A, B, C, DRB1 and DQB1 were typed in roughly 629-630 donors, DQA1 in 500 to 550, DPA1 in around 580, and DPB1 in around 490. To predict cytomegalovirus infection status, the study brought together high-throughput TCR immunosequencing, statistical association of individual TCRs with disease status, and machine learning. The study profiled the T cell repertoires of 666 subjects by immunosequencing and related them to cytomegalovirus serostatus. The study aimed to test whether cataloging public T cell receptors could reveal signatures of past pathogen exposure. An earlier analysis of around 640 of the donors used high-throughput TCR beta sequencing to judge whether each TCR beta V gene segment behaved as functional or pseudogenic. HLA typing covered class I and class II loci at four-digit resolution. Among some 400 genotyped donors of the cohort, an average of approximately 240,000 unique TCR beta nucleotide sequences was sequenced per donor, of which approximately 19% were non-productive. In a later analysis, previously published TCR beta repertoires from some 640 donors were re-analyzed and high-resolution HLA genotyping was added so that TCR occurrence patterns could be studied. In the later analysis, no new phenotypic data were used to find candidate immune exposures; instead, reliance was placed on TCR beta sequences and their occurrence across donors. An early release that covered 640 HLA-typed donors contained around 330 gigabases of sequencing data and about 93 million unique TCR sequences. The genetic ancestry cluster associated with self-reported Caucasian donors included about 81% of the 398 genotyped donors. Donor age, sex, ethnicity and CMV serostatus were compiled together with the repertoire data. Every repertoire in the discovery cohort had been generated on one and the same sequencing platform. Along with the approximately 650-subject first cohort, a separate validation cohort of over a hundred different subjects was used.

The research as a whole found: According to a later analysis, TCR association rates differed among HLA loci, with DRB1 alleles showing the most associated TCRs and HLA-C alleles showing the fewest. The earlier analysis of around 600 of the donors excluded approximately 15 rarely observed V segments, including chromosome 9 orphons, because counts were too low. A few of the identified cytomegalovirus-associated TCR beta chains were confirmed in vitro to be specific for cytomegalovirus antigens. In a later analysis, HLA-associated TCR beta chains were found to be more clonally expanded and to have lower generation probabilities than equally common non-associated chains. Cytomegalovirus status was reported to be diagnosed by the classifier with high specificity and sensitivity in both the original and validation cohorts. While some public TCRs were present in many individuals, most TCR sequences turned up only very rarely across donors. In a later analysis, several top co-occurrence clusters were reported to appear linked to parvovirus B19, influenza, CMV and Epstein-Barr virus. Specific HLA alleles were associated with 15,000 to 20,000 TCR beta sequences at a false discovery rate of 0.05 in a later analysis. Because the 87-base-pair reads could not distinguish some IMGT-functional V segments, including TRBV6-2 and TRBV6-3, those segments were excluded. A further reported finding was that TCR beta sequences accurately predicted the HLA-A and HLA-B alleles for most subjects in the first cohort. Linkage disequilibrium might explain the correlated functional status among segregating V segments, but an unknown experimental factor could not be excluded. Because HLA typing was unavailable for some donors at each locus, only the typed subset was used in association tests. When HLA alleles, especially DR and DQ, strongly co-occurred, TCR associations were difficult to assign to individual alleles. A later genetic analysis associated a missense DCLRE1C variant with V-gene and J-gene trimming of TCR beta chains, and an independent cohort replicated the association. A group of highly shared sequence variants was considered likely to be a technical artifact of the sequencing pipeline. Roughly uniform sequencing depth across donors was assumed in presence/absence analyses, although this assumption may not hold. This cohort had only TCR beta chains sequenced, and the lack of alpha or paired-chain data limited which features could be detected. According to a later genetic analysis, donors in an Asian-associated ancestry cluster had fewer N-insertions in productive TCRs than the approximately 710-donor mean. Broadly in line with IMGT annotations, most TCR beta V segments showed up in productive rearrangements about 90% or about 30% of the time in an earlier analysis of around 550 of the donors. The authors suggested that the approach could potentially be extended to other disease states and immunological phenotypes. A later analysis found that most CMV-associated TCR beta chains appeared HLA-restricted, with HLA associations seemingly driven largely by CMV exposure. A total of about 150 TCR beta chains were listed by the study as associated with cytomegalovirus. For the cohort, immune exposure information was limited to CMV serostatus.

In total, 630 or so healthy bone marrow donors made up the cohort. At the time of sampling, every cohort member was nominally healthy, though immune exposures that went unrecorded were likely present. The donor was CMV seropositive and belonged to the group of 250 to 300 seropositive cohort members. A peripheral blood sample was collected from each donor, and TCR beta sequencing was performed on peripheral blood mononuclear cells. Genomic DNA was extracted from the blood cell samples with the Qiagen DNeasy Blood Extraction Kit. As regards this clone: The antigen it recognizes is unknown. Base qualities are not at hand, and no much larger clone is one base apart.

Library creation used the immunoSEQ multiplex PCR assay. For the multiplex PCR, a mixture combining 60 forward primers for TCR Vbeta segments and 13 reverse primers for TCR Jbeta segments was used. Amplification of the CDR3 region of rearranged TCR beta genes was performed with a multiplex PCR assay on genomic DNA. The amplified TCR beta libraries were sequenced on the Illumina HiSeq System as 87-base-pair reads. As for the original processing: A later analysis counted tens of millions of unique TCR beta chains across the 500 to 850 repertoires, and roughly 9.9 million of these chains were shared by at least two donors. Raw reads were error-corrected and collapsed into unique sequences by a nearest-neighbor algorithm in which closely related sequences were merged to remove PCR and sequencing errors. Alignment of CDR3 sequences to IMGT reference sequences was used to assign V, D and J gene segments. For a sequence to be retained, a match of at least six nucleotides was required to both a V gene segment and a J gene segment. Rearrangements were classified as productive when the CDR3 lacked stop codons and remained in frame with V and J, and all other rearrangements were classified as non-productive. CDR3 was defined by IMGT convention, running from the second conserved V-encoded cysteine to the conserved J-encoded phenylalanine. The earlier analysis of about 590 of the donors excluded sequences that lacked an unambiguous match to a single V gene segment. In an earlier analysis of approximately 590 of the donors, a V segment was called functional when productive rearrangements were above 56.7%, and segregating when the standard deviation between donors exceeded 5%. To diagnose cytomegalovirus status from the catalog of TCR beta chain sequences, a statistical classification framework was built. In a later analysis, TCR nucleotide sequences were compared against IMGT/GENE-DB human TR gene sequences so that V and J genes could be assigned. A later analysis assigned CDR3 sequences and most-parsimonious VDJ recombination scenarios with the TCRdist pipeline. A later analysis defined each TCR beta chain by its CDR3 amino acid sequence plus V-gene family, and excluded reads lacking a unique V-gene family. To address suspected cross-contamination and a sequencing artifact, a later analysis removed around 600 highly shared, low-generation-probability nucleotide sequences. A later analysis calculated a clonal expansion index for each public chain from normalized within-repertoire ranks of inferred template counts. A later analysis computed generation probabilities with a VDJ recombination model fitted to out-of-frame rearrangements, and checked the results against IGoR. In a later analysis, hypergeometric tests were used to score TCR-TCR, TCR-HLA and TCR-CMV co-occurrence, with a repertoire-size bias correction applied to TCR pairs. In a later analysis, false discovery rates were estimated by permuting HLA or CMV assignments 20 times. In a later analysis, co-occurring TCRs were grouped with DBSCAN, and TCRdist sequence similarity was added when clustering was performed within HLA-allele-positive subsets. Repertoires with fewer than 30,000 or more than 120,000 public chains, plus five repertoires with anomalous nucleotide sharing, were excluded from co-occurrence clustering. The source is immuneACCESS, and TCRdb retained only in-frame sequences with V and J called. Part of the clones is not carried over; for the studies checked, unresolved V genes explain less than half of this, and the remainder is unexplained. D and trimming were read from the DNA, whereas the V and J calls and clone size are those reported in that table. Recorded for this sample are fewer than 200,000 clones; 80% to 90% of them occurred a single time. The biggest ten clones account for approximately 1.8% of the sample.

V is clipped by 0 bases and J by 7 bases, and the sequence between their germline boundaries is 18 bases long. From the germline V gene, CDR1 is LGHNA and CDR2 is YSLEER. Inclusive of the bounding cysteine and phenylalanine, the CDR3 is 16 residues long. Only CDR3 DNA is held: 48 bases, read in frame from base 1. Recombination connected TRBV4-3 to TRBJ2-5, and possibly TRBD2, on 7 matching bases. Sequenced material: PBMCs. This clonotype was obtained from a man in his forties in good health and CMV-seropositive. CDR3 reads: CASSQDLGGGRGTQYF. The DNA reads TGCGCCAGCAGCCAAGATCTAGGGGGGGGGCGGGGGACCCAGTACTTC.